This note documents a single TCR beta chain sequence. The record originates from a study of T cell responses to AZD1222 COVID-19 vaccine. Trimming removed 1 base from V and 4 bases from J, with 8 bases in between. The length of the CDR3 is 14 residues. Per the germline V gene, CDR1 is SGHRS and CDR2 is YFSETQ. Clones were read by immunoSEQ multiplex PCR, and TCRdb kept only the in-frame ones, dropping some. The sample yields fewer than 110,000 clones, roughly 87% seen once. The material was peripheral blood, obtained on day 0 of AZD1222 vaccination. This receptor was obtained from an adult in good health. The rearrangement uses TRBV5-1 and TRBJ1-4; D is unresolved. CDR3 coding DNA: TGCGCCAGCAGCTTGTCTCAGAATAATGAAAAACTGTTTTTT. Translating it yields CASSLSQNNEKLFF.